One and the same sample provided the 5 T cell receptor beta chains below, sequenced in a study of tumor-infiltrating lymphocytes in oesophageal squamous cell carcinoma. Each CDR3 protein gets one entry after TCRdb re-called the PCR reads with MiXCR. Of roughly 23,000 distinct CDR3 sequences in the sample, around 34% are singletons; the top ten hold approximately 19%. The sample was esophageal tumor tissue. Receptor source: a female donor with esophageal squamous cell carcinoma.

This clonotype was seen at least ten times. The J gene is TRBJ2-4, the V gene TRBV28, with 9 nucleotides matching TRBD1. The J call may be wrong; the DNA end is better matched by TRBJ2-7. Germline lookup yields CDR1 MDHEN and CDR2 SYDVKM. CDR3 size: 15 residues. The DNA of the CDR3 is TGTGCCAGCAGTTTAGCCGGGACAGGGAACCACGAGCAGTACTTC. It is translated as CASSLAGTGNHEQYF.

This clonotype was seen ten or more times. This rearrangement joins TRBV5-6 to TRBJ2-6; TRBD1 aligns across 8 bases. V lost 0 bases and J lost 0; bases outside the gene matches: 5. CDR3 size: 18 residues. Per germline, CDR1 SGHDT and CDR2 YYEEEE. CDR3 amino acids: CASSLAGQVNSGANVLTF. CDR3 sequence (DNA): TGTGCCAGCAGCTTGGCGGGACAGGTAAACTCTGGGGCCAACGTCCTGACTTTC.

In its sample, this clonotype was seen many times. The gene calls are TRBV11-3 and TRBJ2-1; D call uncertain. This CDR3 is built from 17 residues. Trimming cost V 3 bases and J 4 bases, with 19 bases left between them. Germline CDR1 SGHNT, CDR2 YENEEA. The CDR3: CASSFLTGGQDYNEQFF. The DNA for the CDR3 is TGTGCCAGCAGCTTTCTGACCGGCGGCCAAGATTACAATGAGCAGTTCTTC.

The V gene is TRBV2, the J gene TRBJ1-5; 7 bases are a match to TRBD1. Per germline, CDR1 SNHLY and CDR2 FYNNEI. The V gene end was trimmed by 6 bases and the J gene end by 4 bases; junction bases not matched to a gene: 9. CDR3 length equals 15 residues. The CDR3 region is CASRLGAGGNQPQHF. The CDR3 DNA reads TGTGCCAGCAGGCTCGGGGCAGGGGGAAATCAGCCCCAGCATTTT.

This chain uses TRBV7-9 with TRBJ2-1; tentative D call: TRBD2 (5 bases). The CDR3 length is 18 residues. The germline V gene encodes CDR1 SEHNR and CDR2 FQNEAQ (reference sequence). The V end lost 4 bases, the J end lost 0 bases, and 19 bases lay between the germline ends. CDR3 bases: TGTGCCAGCAGCTCGCTAGCTTATAGCAGAAGCTCCTACAATGAGCAGTTCTTC. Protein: CASSSLAYSRSSYNEQFF.